Listed below are T cell receptor beta chains from one sample, sequenced in a study of human T cells and chemical hapten exposure. TCRdb reanalysed the RACE reads using MiXCR and keeps one entry per CDR3 protein. The sample yields around 380,000 distinct CDR3 sequences, 5.5% seen once. The specimen comprised whole blood, sampled in connection with sensitization to the hapten diphenylcyclopropenone (DPC). These receptors were obtained from a woman younger than 30 with alopecia areata. Some clones in this sample may be carry-over from other donors' samples. Each CDR3 is given without its conserved first and last residue. Each record gives: clone size, CDR3 length, V gene, CDR3 protein. Size is omitted from some rows. Given values are once, few, many or a class for expanded clones.

clone_size: few; cdr3_length: 11; v_call: TRBV6-1; cdr3_aa: ASMKFLTDIQY
clone_size: .; cdr3_length: 13; v_call: TRBV9; cdr3_aa: ASSVEGSYNSPLH
clone_size: many; cdr3_length: 13; v_call: TRBV20-1; cdr3_aa: SARDSLAVTDTQY
clone_size: few; cdr3_length: 15; v_call: TRBV7-8; cdr3_aa: ASSGSRGNVYNSPLH
clone_size: .; cdr3_length: 12; v_call: TRBV11-2; cdr3_aa: ASSGAAEFYGYT
clone_size: many; cdr3_length: 12; v_call: TRBV10-3; cdr3_aa: AIKGDPGENEQY
clone_size: once; cdr3_length: 15; v_call: TRBV12-5; cdr3_aa: ASGLLGIRERNSPLH
clone_size: .; cdr3_length: 11; v_call: TRBV4-3; cdr3_aa: ASSQELHYGYT
clone_size: many; cdr3_length: 13; v_call: TRBV6-5; cdr3_aa: ASSYSLGAEGTIY
clone_size: .; cdr3_length: 17; v_call: TRBV5-1; cdr3_aa: ASSRRQGGPPLRNTEAF
clone_size: many; cdr3_length: 10; v_call: TRBV29-1; cdr3_aa: SVPGGVGGYT
clone_size: .; cdr3_length: 12; v_call: TRBV5-1; cdr3_aa: ASSGVGVTGELF
clone_size: many; cdr3_length: 13; v_call: TRBV3-1; cdr3_aa: ASSQEKMAQETQY
clone_size: .; cdr3_length: 12; v_call: TRBV7-2; cdr3_aa: ASRQTVQNTEAF
clone_size: many; cdr3_length: 13; v_call: TRBV6-5; cdr3_aa: ASTASGTAAYEQY
clone_size: .; cdr3_length: 14; v_call: TRBV5-8; cdr3_aa: ASSSSRDRGCVIQY
clone_size: many; cdr3_length: 13; v_call: TRBV10-3; cdr3_aa: AITEDRSNSYGYT
clone_size: many; cdr3_length: 13; v_call: TRBV28; cdr3_aa: ASSWSPSGANVLT
clone_size: .; cdr3_length: 14; v_call: TRBV20-1; cdr3_aa: SARSVGAGHIDTQY
clone_size: few; cdr3_length: 12; v_call: TRBV7-8; cdr3_aa: ASSALGQNGELF
clone_size: many; cdr3_length: 13; v_call: TRBV5-1; cdr3_aa: ASSQTTTANTEAF
clone_size: many; cdr3_length: 11; v_call: TRBV2; cdr3_aa: ASSSWTAQPQH
clone_size: many; cdr3_length: 11; v_call: TRBV24-1; cdr3_aa: ATSPGSYNEQF
clone_size: many; cdr3_length: 9; v_call: TRBV29-1; cdr3_aa: SAQDSYEQY
clone_size: few; cdr3_length: 13; v_call: TRBV24-1; cdr3_aa: ATSDDRGANTEAF
clone_size: .; cdr3_length: 15; v_call: TRBV20-1; cdr3_aa: SATQGARLVLGSPLH
clone_size: many; cdr3_length: 14; v_call: TRBV25-1; cdr3_aa: ASTPNRDPYTDTQY
clone_size: .; cdr3_length: 14; v_call: TRBV7-8; cdr3_aa: ASSLAGGSNNQPQH
clone_size: few; cdr3_length: 15; v_call: TRBV4-1; cdr3_aa: ASSLFPGLAVQETQY
clone_size: few; cdr3_length: 11; v_call: TRBV20-1; cdr3_aa: SVRGGPNQPQH
clone_size: few; cdr3_length: 14; v_call: TRBV18; cdr3_aa: ASSPPGSGRGTEAF
clone_size: many; cdr3_length: 11; v_call: TRBV2; cdr3_aa: ASSETGKETQY
clone_size: few; cdr3_length: 12; v_call: TRBV7-3; cdr3_aa: ASRKDRGWTEAF
clone_size: .; cdr3_length: 12; v_call: TRBV7-8; cdr3_aa: ASSSAGWDTEAF
clone_size: .; cdr3_length: 11; v_call: TRBV4-2; cdr3_aa: ASVRQAGSPLH
clone_size: many; cdr3_length: 15; v_call: TRBV12-5; cdr3_aa: ASGFRGLAVSYNEQF
clone_size: many; cdr3_length: 13; v_call: TRBV6-5; cdr3_aa: ASSPSGQGGTEAF
clone_size: many; cdr3_length: 8; v_call: TRBV29-1; cdr3_aa: SAKLDTQY
clone_size: many; cdr3_length: 12; v_call: TRBV4-1; cdr3_aa: ASSQPGRQYEQY
clone_size: .; cdr3_length: 10; v_call: TRBV21-1; cdr3_aa: ASSKDLDSYT
clone_size: many; cdr3_length: 10; v_call: TRBV7-2; cdr3_aa: ASTIRLDTQY
clone_size: few; cdr3_length: 12; v_call: TRBV6-2/TRBV6-3; cdr3_aa: ASSYAPGSYEQY
clone_size: .; cdr3_length: 11; v_call: TRBV6-5; cdr3_aa: ASSYSRGVEQY
clone_size: few; cdr3_length: 15; v_call: TRBV20-1; cdr3_aa: SASAPGGSTKGNEQF
clone_size: .; cdr3_length: 13; v_call: TRBV7-9; cdr3_aa: ASSRRGSGANVLT
clone_size: few; cdr3_length: 9; v_call: TRBV29-1; cdr3_aa: SVARGDEQY
clone_size: .; cdr3_length: 12; v_call: TRBV29-1; cdr3_aa: SVIQGFPNYGYT
clone_size: many; cdr3_length: 15; v_call: TRBV12-3/TRBV12-4; cdr3_aa: ASSSLPGQGDNTEAF
clone_size: many; cdr3_length: 14; v_call: TRBV5-1; cdr3_aa: ASSLGQTSGANVLT
clone_size: many; cdr3_length: 12; v_call: TRBV7-2; cdr3_aa: ASSFSHSNQPQH
clone_size: few; cdr3_length: 14; v_call: TRBV9; cdr3_aa: ASSVAGGQRTDTQY
clone_size: many; cdr3_length: 12; v_call: TRBV6-5; cdr3_aa: ASSFDRVTDTQY
clone_size: many; cdr3_length: 15; v_call: TRBV4-2; cdr3_aa: ASSQAMGLGTYNEQF
clone_size: .; cdr3_length: 14; v_call: TRBV28; cdr3_aa: ASSTHLGQGNTEAF
clone_size: .; cdr3_length: 12; v_call: TRBV19; cdr3_aa: ASSINPVGQPQH
clone_size: many; cdr3_length: 10; v_call: TRBV25-1; cdr3_aa: ASRQAGSPLH
clone_size: few; cdr3_length: 15; v_call: TRBV2; cdr3_aa: ASSFGQGSSGANVLT
clone_size: .; cdr3_length: 12; v_call: TRBV6-5; cdr3_aa: ASSIREANQPQH
clone_size: many; cdr3_length: 11; v_call: TRBV13; cdr3_aa: ASSLTDRSPLH
clone_size: few; cdr3_length: 11; v_call: TRBV18; cdr3_aa: ASSPGESYGYT